A single sample is the source of the 15 T cell receptor beta chains below, sequenced in a study of blood T cell repertoires in COVID-19. Here immunoSEQ multiplex PCR was the method, and the copy in TCRdb shows in-frame clones only, minus some. This table has some 490,000 clones, 70% to 90% appearing once. Sequencing was carried out using peripheral blood. Source of these receptors: a human donor in a cohort sampled during active COVID-19.

This clone was detected only a few times. The chain is built from TRBV10-3 and TRBJ1-2, with a weak D call TRBD1 (5 bases). The CDR3 runs 15 residues. The V gene lost 3 bases and the J gene lost 0 bases, with 11 bases spanning the gap. CDR1 and CDR2 (germline): ENHRY, SYGVKD. CDR3 sequence (DNA): TGTGCCATCAGTGATTCGGCAGGGCCTAACTATGGCTACACCTTC. Translated: CAISDSAGPNYGYTF.

V gene TRBV30 combines with J gene TRBJ2-7; 15 bases are a match to TRBD2. Germline V gene lookup returns CDR1 GTSNPN and CDR2 SVGIG (reference sequence). The CDR3 length is 16 residues. V dropped 3 bases and J dropped 5; count of bases not matched to a gene: 8. CDR3 loop: CAWRVGLAGGGDEQYF. Written as DNA, the CDR3 is TGTGCCTGGAGGGTGGGACTAGCGGGAGGAGGGGACGAGCAGTACTTC.

This clone appeared once. CDR3 nucleotides: TGTGCCAGCTCACCGCGTCCCGGGACAGGGGTTGGAGCTGAAGCTTTCTTT. It translates to CASSPRPGTGVGAEAFF. This sequence joins TRBV18 and TRBJ1-1, with TRBD1 matching over 10 bases. The CDR3 contains 17 residues. Germline assignment: CDR1 KGHSH and CDR2 LQKENI. J gave up 6 bases and V 3 bases, and 13 bases lay outside the gene matches.

For the CDR3, the DNA is TGTGCCAGCAGCCAAGACCCCACGACTAGCGGGAGTTACGAGCAGTACTTC. This sequence encodes CASSQDPTTSGSYEQYF. This chain uses TRBV4-2 with TRBJ2-7, with 12 bases fitting TRBD2. This CDR3 is built from 17 residues. Germline-derived CDR1 and CDR2 are LGHNA and YNFKEQ. After removal of 0 bases from V and 4 bases from J, the junction contained 7 bases not matched to a gene.

The V call is TRBV19, the J call TRBJ2-3; 9 bases are shared with TRBD1. Germline trimming cut 4 bases from V and 3 bases from J; bases unmatched to any gene: 17. In germline, CDR1 is LNHDA, CDR2 SQIVND (reference sequence). This CDR3 spans 19 amino acids. The CDR3 sequence is CASSTQFSRDREKTDTQYF. In DNA, the CDR3 is TGTGCCAGTAGTACCCAATTCTCCCGGGACAGGGAAAAGACAGATACGCAGTATTTT.

This chain links TRBV5-4 with TRBJ2-1; 8 positions match TRBD1. V was pared by 5 bases and J by 2 bases, with 9 bases of the junction left unmatched. Per germline, CDR1 SGHNT and CDR2 YYREEE (reference sequence). CDR3 length: 16 amino acids. The CDR3 sequence: CASSLPDRGPYNEQFF. The CDR3 DNA sequence: TGTGCCAGCAGTTTACCCGACAGGGGACCCTACAATGAGCAGTTCTTC. The full variable domain, its missing parts supplied by reference TRBV5-4 and TRBJ2-1, is ETGVTQSPTHLIKTRGQQVTLRCSSQSGHNTVSWYQQALGQGPQFIFQYYREEENGRGNFPPRFSGLQFPNYSSELNVNALELDDSALYLCASSLPDRGPYNEQFFGPGTRLTVL.

This clone was observed once. The chain uses TRBV24-1 and TRBJ2-3, with D maybe TRBD1 (5 bases). V lost 3 bases to trimming and J lost 6 bases, with 12 bases between them. Germline loops: CDR1 KGHDR, CDR2 SFDVKD. This CDR3 is built from 14 residues. The CDR3 here is CATSDTRALDTQYF. The DNA for the CDR3 is TGTGCCACCAGTGATACCAGGGCGCTTGATACGCAGTATTTT.

The chain joins TRBV11-3 to TRBJ2-1; TRBD2 aligns across 7 bases. Germline V lookup: CDR1 SGHNT, CDR2 YENEEA. V lost 4 bases, J lost 10 bases, and 7 bases stayed unmatched. The CDR3 is made up of 13 amino acids. The CDR3 DNA sequence: TGTGCCAGCAGCTCCACGGAAGCGGGAGAGCAGTTCTTC. Amino acids: CASSSTEAGEQFF.

The chain couples TRBV7-9 to TRBJ1-2; no clear D gene. The CDR3 length is 13 residues. V lost 5 bases to trimming and J lost 4 bases, with 11 bases between them. Germline V lookup: CDR1 SEHNR, CDR2 FQNEAQ (reference sequence). The CDR3 spells CASSLQSFYGYTF. CDR3 sequence (DNA): TGTGCCAGCAGCCTTCAGTCATTCTATGGCTACACCTTC.

The CDR3 sequence is CASGAGTDTQYF. The CDR3 bases are TGTGCCAGCGGGGCGGGCACAGATACGCAGTATTTT. The chain is built from TRBV6-5 and TRBJ2-3; D is possibly TRBD1 (5 bases). The CDR3 extends over 12 amino acids. Germline V gene lookup returns CDR1 MNHEY and CDR2 SVGAGI. The V and J ends lost 8 bases and 1 base respectively, with 7 bases between them.

The rearrangement joins TRBV5-1 to TRBJ2-2; the D is unclear. Germline V gene data show CDR1 as SGHRS and CDR2 as YFSETQ. V lost 4 bases and J lost 5, with 12 bases in between. CDR3 length equals 14 residues. DNA of the CDR3: TGCGCCAGCAGCACTACGACCGAAACCGGGGAGCTGTTTTTT. Translated: CASSTTTETGELFF.

The chain joins TRBV21-1 to TRBJ2-2; the listed D gene, TRBD1, was not tested against the DNA. TRBV21-1 is termed a pseudogene. This CDR3 is built from 16 residues. The CDR3 region is CASSKEDTLNTGELFF. For the CDR3, the DNA is TGTGCCAGCAGCAAAGAGGACACCCTTAACACCGGGGAGCTGTTTTTT.

The V call is TRBV29-1, the J call TRBJ2-1; no clear D gene. The CDR3 contains 13 residues. Germline V gives CDR1 SQVTM, CDR2 ANQGSEA. The germline V and J ends were trimmed by 4 bases and 7 bases, with 14 bases remaining between them. The CDR3 DNA reads TGCAGCGTTGCGAAAATCATCGGGAATGAGCAGTTCTTC. It encodes CSVAKIIGNEQFF.

This clone was detected a few times. J is TRBJ1-6 and V is TRBV9; unclear D gene. Germline V gene lookup returns CDR1 SGDLS and CDR2 YYNGEE. There are 17 residues in the CDR3. V was cut by 4 bases and J by 4 bases, with 18 bases left in between. The CDR3 is CASSPSEEGGYNSPLHF. The CDR3 DNA reads TGTGCCAGCAGCCCCTCCGAGGAGGGAGGTTATAATTCACCCCTCCACTTT.

This chain uses TRBV11-2 with TRBJ2-2; maybe TRBD2 (5 bases). This CDR3 has 14 amino acids. V dropped 1 base and J dropped 4 bases, with 7 bases sitting between them. Germline CDR1 is SGHAT and CDR2 is FQNNGV. The CDR3 sequence: CASSLVRVTGELFF. The DNA for the CDR3 is TGTGCCAGCAGCTTAGTGCGGGTCACCGGGGAGCTGTTTTTT. Together with reference TRBV11-2 and TRBJ2-2, the CDR3 gives the full variable domain: EAGVAQSPRYKIIEKRQSVAFWCNPISGHATLYWYQQILGQGPKLLIQFQNNGVVDDSQLPKDRFSAERLKGVDSTLKIQPAKLEDSAVYLCASSLVRVTGELFFGEGSRLTVL.